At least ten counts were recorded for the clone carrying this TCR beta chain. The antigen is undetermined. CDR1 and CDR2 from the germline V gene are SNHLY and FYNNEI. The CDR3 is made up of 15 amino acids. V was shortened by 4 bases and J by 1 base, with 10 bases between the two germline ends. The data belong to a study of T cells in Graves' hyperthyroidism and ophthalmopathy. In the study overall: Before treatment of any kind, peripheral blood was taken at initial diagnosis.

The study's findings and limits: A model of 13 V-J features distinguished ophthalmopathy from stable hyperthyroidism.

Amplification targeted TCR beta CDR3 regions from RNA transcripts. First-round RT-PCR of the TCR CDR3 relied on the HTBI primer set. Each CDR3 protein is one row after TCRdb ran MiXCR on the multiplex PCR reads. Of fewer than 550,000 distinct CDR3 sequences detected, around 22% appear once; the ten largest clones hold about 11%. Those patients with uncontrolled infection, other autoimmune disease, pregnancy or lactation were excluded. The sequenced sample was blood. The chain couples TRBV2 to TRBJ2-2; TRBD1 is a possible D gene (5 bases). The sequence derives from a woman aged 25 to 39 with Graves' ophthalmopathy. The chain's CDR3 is CASSVQTENTGELFF. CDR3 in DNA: TGTGCCAGCAGTGTCCAGACAGAGAACACCGGGGAGCTGTTTTTT.